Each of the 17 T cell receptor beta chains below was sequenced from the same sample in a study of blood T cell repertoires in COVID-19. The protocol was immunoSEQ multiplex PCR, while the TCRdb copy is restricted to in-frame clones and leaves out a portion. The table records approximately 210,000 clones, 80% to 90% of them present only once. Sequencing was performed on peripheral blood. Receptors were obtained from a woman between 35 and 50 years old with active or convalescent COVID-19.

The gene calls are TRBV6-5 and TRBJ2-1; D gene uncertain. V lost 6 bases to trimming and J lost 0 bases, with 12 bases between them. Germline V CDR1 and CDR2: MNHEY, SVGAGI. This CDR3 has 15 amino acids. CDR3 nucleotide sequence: TGTGCCAGCAGGCCTACAGATACCTCCTACAATGAGCAGTTCTTC. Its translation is CASRPTDTSYNEQFF.

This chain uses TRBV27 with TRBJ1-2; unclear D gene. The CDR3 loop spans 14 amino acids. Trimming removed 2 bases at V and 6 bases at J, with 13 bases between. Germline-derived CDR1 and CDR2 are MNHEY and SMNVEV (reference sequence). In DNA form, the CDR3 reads TGTGCCAGCAGTTTAAAGTCTCTGGGCCATGGCTACACCTTC. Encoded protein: CASSLKSLGHGYTF.

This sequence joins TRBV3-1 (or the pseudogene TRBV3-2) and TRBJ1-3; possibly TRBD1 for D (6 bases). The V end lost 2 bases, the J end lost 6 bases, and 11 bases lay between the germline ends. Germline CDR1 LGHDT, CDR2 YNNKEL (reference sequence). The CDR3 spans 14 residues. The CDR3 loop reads CASSQTRTANTIYF. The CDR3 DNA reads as TGTGCCAGCAGCCAAACACGGACAGCAAACACCATATATTTT.

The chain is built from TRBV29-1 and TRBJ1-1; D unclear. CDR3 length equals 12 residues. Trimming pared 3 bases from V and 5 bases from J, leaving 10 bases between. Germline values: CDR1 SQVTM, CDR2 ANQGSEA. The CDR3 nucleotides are TGCAGCGTTGAGGACGCGGGAACTGAAGCTTTCTTT. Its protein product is CSVEDAGTEAFF.

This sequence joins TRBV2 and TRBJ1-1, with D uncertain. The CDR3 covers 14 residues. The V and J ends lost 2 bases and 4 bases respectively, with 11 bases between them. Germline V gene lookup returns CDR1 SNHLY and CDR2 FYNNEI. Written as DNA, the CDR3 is TGTGCCAGCAGTGAACGGGTTTTGGGCACTGAAGCTTTCTTT. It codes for CASSERVLGTEAFF.

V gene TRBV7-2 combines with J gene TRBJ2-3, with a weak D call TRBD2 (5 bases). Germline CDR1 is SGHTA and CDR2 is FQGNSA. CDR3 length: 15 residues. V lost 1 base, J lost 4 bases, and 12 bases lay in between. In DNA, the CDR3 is TGTGCCAGCAGCTTAGGGGGAAGTAGCGCAGATACGCAGTATTTT. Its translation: CASSLGGSSADTQYF.

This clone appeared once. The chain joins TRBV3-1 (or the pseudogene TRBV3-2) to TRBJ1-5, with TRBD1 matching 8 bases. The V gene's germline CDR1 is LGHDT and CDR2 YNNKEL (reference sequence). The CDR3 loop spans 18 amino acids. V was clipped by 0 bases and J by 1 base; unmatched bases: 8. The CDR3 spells CASSQDNGYRGSNQPQHF. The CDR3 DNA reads TGTGCCAGCAGCCAAGATAACGGTTACAGGGGGAGCAATCAGCCCCAGCATTTT.

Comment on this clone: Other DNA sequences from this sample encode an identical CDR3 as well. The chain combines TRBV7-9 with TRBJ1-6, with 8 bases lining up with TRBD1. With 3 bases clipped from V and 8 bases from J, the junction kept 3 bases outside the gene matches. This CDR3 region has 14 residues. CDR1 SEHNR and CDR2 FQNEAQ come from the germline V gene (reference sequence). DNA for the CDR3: TGTGCCAGCAGCTTCGGGACAGGATATTCACCCCTCCACTTT. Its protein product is CASSFGTGYSPLHF.

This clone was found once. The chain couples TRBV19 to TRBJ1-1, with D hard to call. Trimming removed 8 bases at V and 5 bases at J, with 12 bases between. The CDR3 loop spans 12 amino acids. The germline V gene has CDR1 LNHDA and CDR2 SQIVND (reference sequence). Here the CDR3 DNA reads TGTGCCAGTCTAGAAGGAGGAACTGAAGCTTTCTTT. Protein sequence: CASLEGGTEAFF.

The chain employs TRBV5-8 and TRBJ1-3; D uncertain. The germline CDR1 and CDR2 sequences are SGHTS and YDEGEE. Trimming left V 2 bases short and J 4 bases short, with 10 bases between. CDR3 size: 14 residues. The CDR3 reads CASSLLGSGNTIYF. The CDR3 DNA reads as TGTGCCAGCAGCTTACTCGGGTCCGGAAACACCATATATTTT.

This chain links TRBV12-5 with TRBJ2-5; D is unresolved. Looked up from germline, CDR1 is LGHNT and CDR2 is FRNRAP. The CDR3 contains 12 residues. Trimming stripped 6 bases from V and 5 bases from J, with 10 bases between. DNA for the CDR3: TGTGCTAGTGGACTATCAAGGGAGACCCAGTACTTC. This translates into CASGLSRETQYF.

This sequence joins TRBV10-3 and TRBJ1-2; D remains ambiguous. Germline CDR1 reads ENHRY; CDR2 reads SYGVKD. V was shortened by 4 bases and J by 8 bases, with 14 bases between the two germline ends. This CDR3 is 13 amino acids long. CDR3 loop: CAISVEWESGYTF. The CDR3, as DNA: TGTGCCATCAGTGTAGAGTGGGAGTCGGGCTACACCTTC.

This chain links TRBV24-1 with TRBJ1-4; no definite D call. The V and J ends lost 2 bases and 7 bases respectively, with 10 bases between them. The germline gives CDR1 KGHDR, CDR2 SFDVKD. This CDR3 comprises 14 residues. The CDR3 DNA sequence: TGTGCCACCAGTGATTCCAGGTTCGGTGAAAAACTGTTTTTT. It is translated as CATSDSRFGEKLFF.

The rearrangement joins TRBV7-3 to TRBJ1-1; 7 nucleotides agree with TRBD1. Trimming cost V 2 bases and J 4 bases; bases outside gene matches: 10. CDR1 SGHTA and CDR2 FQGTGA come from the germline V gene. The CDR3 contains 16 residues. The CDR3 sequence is CASSLRGGAEVTEAFF. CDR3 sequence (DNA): TGTGCCAGCAGCTTACGAGGGGGCGCGGAGGTCACTGAAGCTTTCTTT.

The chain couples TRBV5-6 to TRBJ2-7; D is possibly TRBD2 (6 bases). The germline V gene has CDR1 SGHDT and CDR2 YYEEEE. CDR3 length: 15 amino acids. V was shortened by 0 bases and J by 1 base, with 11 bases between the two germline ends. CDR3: CASSLEWRASYEQYF. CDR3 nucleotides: TGTGCCAGCAGCTTGGAATGGAGGGCGTCCTACGAGCAGTACTTC.

DNA for the CDR3: TGCGCCAGCAGCCAAGCTAGGGGCGGAGTTAACACCGGGGAGCTGTTTTTT. This sequence encodes CASSQARGGVNTGELFF. This chain joins TRBV4-1 and TRBJ2-2; D may be TRBD1 (5 bases). The CDR3 spans 17 residues. Germline CDR1 and CDR2: MGHRA and YSYEKL. The germline V and J ends were trimmed by 1 base and 2 bases, with 14 bases remaining between them.

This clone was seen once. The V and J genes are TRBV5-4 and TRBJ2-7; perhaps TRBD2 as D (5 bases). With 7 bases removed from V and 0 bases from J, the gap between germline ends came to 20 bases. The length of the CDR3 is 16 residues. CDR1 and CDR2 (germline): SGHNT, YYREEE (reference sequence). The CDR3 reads CASHAGEGPYSYEQYF. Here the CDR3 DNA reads TGTGCCAGCCACGCGGGTGAGGGCCCATACTCCTACGAGCAGTACTTC.